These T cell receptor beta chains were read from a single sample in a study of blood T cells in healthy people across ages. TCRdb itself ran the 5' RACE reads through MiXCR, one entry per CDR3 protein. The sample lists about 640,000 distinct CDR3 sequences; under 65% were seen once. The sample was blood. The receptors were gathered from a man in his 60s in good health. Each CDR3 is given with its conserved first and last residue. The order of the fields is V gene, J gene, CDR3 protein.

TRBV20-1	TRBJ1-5	CSAYPARQHSNQPQHF
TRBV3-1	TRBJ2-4	CASSQTGVIAKNIQYF
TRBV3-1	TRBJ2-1	CASGSTYNEQFF
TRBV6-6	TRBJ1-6	CASSYAEAYNSPLHF
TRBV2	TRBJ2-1	CASSDSQVPTYNEQFF
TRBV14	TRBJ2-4	CASSLRTGLDIQYF
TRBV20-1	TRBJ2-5	CSARAGHGAQETQYF
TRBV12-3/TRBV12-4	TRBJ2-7	CASSLEGAGPYEQYF
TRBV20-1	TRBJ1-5	CSAREDRDQPQHF
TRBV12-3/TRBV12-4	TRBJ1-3	CASSGTGYSGNTIYF
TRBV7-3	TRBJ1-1	CASSLYPQTEHRGHQDTEAFF
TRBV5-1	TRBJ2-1	CASSLNGPGPNEQFF
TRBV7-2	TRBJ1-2	CASSLAGEGNYGYTF
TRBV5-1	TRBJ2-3	CASSLEGRSADTQYF
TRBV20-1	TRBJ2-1	CSAGGVARNEQFF
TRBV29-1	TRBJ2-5	CSVGVGGGRETQYF
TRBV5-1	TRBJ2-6	CASSTRQGWASGANVLTF
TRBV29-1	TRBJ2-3	CSVAGRGKDTQYF
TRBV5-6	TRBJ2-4	CASSVLDLQYF
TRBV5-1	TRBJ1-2	CASSLGLQGRTGYTF
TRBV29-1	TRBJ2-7	CSVDAGRETQHF
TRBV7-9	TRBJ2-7	CASSVVGQEKNEQYF
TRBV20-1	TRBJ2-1	CSARASRGGYNEQFF
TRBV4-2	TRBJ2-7	CASSQGRSSYEQYF
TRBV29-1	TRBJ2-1	CSVVERVGEQFF
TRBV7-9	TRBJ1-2	CASSFQTGNYGYTF
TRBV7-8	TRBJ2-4	CASSEGQGAREQYF
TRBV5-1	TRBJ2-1	CASSSNGGGVYNEQFF
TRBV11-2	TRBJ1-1	CASSRTENTEAFF
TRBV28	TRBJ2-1	CASSLYDPGNEQFF
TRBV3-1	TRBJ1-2	CASSAGPDGGYGYTF
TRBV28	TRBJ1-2	CASSAGPRVGYTF
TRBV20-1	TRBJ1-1	CSARDVLQPPNTEAFF
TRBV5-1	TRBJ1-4	CASSPEGQTGHNEKLFF
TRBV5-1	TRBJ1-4	CASSGGGDEKLFF
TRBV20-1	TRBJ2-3	CSVPGQGLPDTQYF
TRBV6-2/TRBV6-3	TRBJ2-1	CASSPQPGLAGEHNEQFF
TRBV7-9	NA	CASSLAHEQYF
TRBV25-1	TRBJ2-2	CASSETAHGRTYTGELFF
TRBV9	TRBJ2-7	CASSVVRKDYEQYF
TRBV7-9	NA	CASSFFPGIQYF
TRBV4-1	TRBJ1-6	CASSQDPGTGYSPLHF
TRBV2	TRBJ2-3	CASSEAGGADTQYF
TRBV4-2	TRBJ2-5	CASSQVGHDNEQYF
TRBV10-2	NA	CASSEFYEQYF
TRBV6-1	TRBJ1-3	CASSEAGTGSGNTIYF
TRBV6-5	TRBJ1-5	CASSPWGHSNQPQHF
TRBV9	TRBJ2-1	CASSVAIGNEQFF
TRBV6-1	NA	CASSVNRGGYEQYF
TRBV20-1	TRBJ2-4	CSAEKTGSKNIQYF
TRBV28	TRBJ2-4	CASSLGADGAKNIQYF
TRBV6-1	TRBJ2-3	CASSGSGRSFLVGKTDTQYF
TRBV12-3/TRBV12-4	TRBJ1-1	CASSLGSYTTEAFF
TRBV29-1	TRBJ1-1	CSGRTTMNTEAFF
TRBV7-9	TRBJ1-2	CASSQTGTEAFSGYTF